What follows are 10 T cell receptor beta chains derived from one specimen sequenced in a study of tumor and adjacent non-tumor tissue in lung cancer. A modified ARM-PCR protocol with three rounds of nested PCR amplified TCRbeta. One entry per CDR3 protein results from TCRdb running MiXCR on the multiplex PCR reads. The repertoire holds 100,000 or so distinct CDR3 sequences, with approximately 65% as singletons. No cell sorting was done before RNA was extracted from the tissue. Distant lung tissue was collected more than 3 cm away from the tumor edge. Sequencing was performed on distant non-tumor lung tissue. These receptor sequences come from a man aged 30 to 39 with non-small cell lung cancer.

As concerns this clonotype: A junction boundary mismatches the germline segment, possibly from a read error. V is TRBV4-3 and J is TRBJ2-1; no firm D call. Germline V CDR1 and CDR2: LGHNA, YSLEER. The CDR3 is made up of 16 amino acids. The CDR3 DNA is TGCACCAGCAGCCAAGATTATAGGCACGGGTACAATGAGCAGTTCTTC. Its translation: CTSSQDYRHGYNEQFF.

The chain uses TRBV5-1 and TRBJ2-1; TRBD1 might be the D (6 bases). The CDR3 contains 17 residues. In germline, CDR1 is SGHRS, CDR2 YFSETQ. Trimming cost V 4 bases and J 3 bases, with 20 bases left between them. The CDR3 DNA reads TGCGCCAGCAGCCCGCTCCGGATAGGGGGTCACTACAATGAGCAGTTCTTC. Its protein is CASSPLRIGGHYNEQFF.

Concerning this clonotype itself: The junction does not match germline at one end; this may be a read error. CDR3 loop: CSTPGQGETQYF. The CDR3 region has the DNA TGTAGTACCCCCGGACAGGGAGAGACCCAGTACTTC. The chain recombines TRBV20-1 with TRBJ2-5, with 8 positions matching TRBD1. CDR1 is DFQATT, CDR2 SNEGSKA, per germline (reference sequence). The CDR3 runs 12 residues.

The chain joins TRBV25-1 to TRBJ1-5; 9 bases align to TRBD1. This CDR3 has 16 amino acids. Losses at the gene ends were 3 bases for V and 7 bases for J; bases not matched to a gene: 10. The germline gives CDR1 MGHDK, CDR2 SYGVNS. CDR3 protein: CASSDTGTGIGQPQHF. The CDR3 DNA reads as TGTGCCAGCAGTGACACCGGGACAGGGATCGGCCAGCCCCAGCATTTT.

This chain connects TRBV11-2 to TRBJ2-2; D is possibly TRBD1 (5 bases). There are 14 residues in the CDR3. Germline CDR1 is SGHAT and CDR2 is FQNNGV. V was pared by 5 bases and J by 5 bases, with 12 bases between. CDR3 amino acids: CASSPDRITGELFF. The DNA for the CDR3 is TGTGCCAGCAGCCCTGACAGAATTACCGGGGAGCTGTTTTTT. Drawing the rest from reference TRBV11-2 and TRBJ2-2, the complete variable domain is EAGVAQSPRYKIIEKRQSVAFWCNPISGHATLYWYQQILGQGPKLLIQFQNNGVVDDSQLPKDRFSAERLKGVDSTLKIQPAKLEDSAVYLCASSPDRITGELFFGEGSRLTVL.

Comment on this clonotype: A much larger clone differs from this one at a single base, so this may be a read error. The chain links TRBV6-4 to TRBJ2-3; D gene ambiguous. The length of the CDR3 is 13 residues. The V gene lost 0 bases and the J gene lost 7 bases, with 8 bases spanning the gap. Germline assignment: CDR1 MRHNA and CDR2 SNTAGT. The CDR3 sequence: CASSDSMGNTQYF. In nucleotides, the CDR3 is TGTGCCAGCAGTGACTCGATGGGCAATACGCAGTATTTT.

This clonotype was counted a single time. One junction end does not reproduce the germline sequence, and a read error may be involved. The gene calls are TRBV20-1 and TRBJ2-7, with unresolved D. The CDR3 is 13 amino acids. Germline lookup yields CDR1 DFQATT and CDR2 SNEGSKA (reference sequence). The CDR3 nucleotides read TGCAGTGCTAGAGGATCCAGAGGTGTCCAGCAGTACTTT. Protein product: CSARGSRGVQQYF.

In regard to this clonotype: A much larger clone is a single base away; this may be a read error. The rearrangement uses TRBV5-4 and TRBJ2-7; D remains ambiguous. The ends were cut back, 4 bases at V and 0 bases at J, with 5 bases in the middle. Germline CDR1 reads SGHNT; CDR2 reads YYREEE (reference sequence). CDR3 length equals 12 residues. The CDR3 reads CASSQNSYEQYF. In nucleotides, the CDR3 is TGTGCCAGCAGCCAGAACTCCTACGAGCAGTACTTC.

This clonotype was observed once. Germline is not matched at one junction end, which may reflect a read error. The genes are TRBV29-1 and TRBJ1-1; maybe TRBD1 (6 bases). The CDR3 extends over 14 amino acids. Germline V gene sequence: CDR1 SQVTM, CDR2 ANQGSEA. As DNA, the CDR3 is TGTAGCGCCCTAATTGGGGGGGCGAACGCTGAAGCTTTCTTT. This sequence encodes CSALIGGANAEAFF.

At least ten counts were recorded for this clonotype. The V call is TRBV4-1, the J call TRBJ2-7; TRBD2 matches at 11 bases. Trimming cost V 0 bases and J 5 bases; bases outside gene matches: 9. Germline CDR1 and CDR2: MGHRA and YSYEKL. CDR3 length: 17 amino acids. Here the CDR3 reads CASSQDLAGGPVDEQYF. Here the CDR3 DNA reads TGCGCCAGCAGCCAAGACTTAGCGGGAGGGCCTGTTGACGAGCAGTACTTC.